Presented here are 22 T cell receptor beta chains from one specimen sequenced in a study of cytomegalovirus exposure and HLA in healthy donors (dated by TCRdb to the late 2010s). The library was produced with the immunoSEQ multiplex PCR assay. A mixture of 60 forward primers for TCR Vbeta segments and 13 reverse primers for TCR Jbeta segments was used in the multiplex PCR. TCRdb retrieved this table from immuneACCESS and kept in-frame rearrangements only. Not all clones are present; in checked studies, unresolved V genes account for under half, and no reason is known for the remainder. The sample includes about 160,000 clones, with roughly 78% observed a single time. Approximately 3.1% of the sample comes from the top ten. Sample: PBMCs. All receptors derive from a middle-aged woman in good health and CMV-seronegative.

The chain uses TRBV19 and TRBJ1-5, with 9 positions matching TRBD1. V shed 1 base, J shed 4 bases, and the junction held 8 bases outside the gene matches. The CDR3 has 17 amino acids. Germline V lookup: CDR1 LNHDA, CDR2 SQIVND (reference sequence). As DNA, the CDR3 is TGTGCCAGTAGTATAGGGTTAACACAGGGGGCGAATCAGCCCCAGCATTTT. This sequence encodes CASSIGLTQGANQPQHF.

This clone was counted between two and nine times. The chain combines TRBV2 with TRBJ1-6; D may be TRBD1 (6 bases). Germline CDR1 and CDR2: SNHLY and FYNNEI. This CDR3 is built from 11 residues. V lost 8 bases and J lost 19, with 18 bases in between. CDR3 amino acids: CASSWGHSMHF. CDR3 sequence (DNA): TGTGCCAGCTCTTGGGGACACTCCATGCACTTT.

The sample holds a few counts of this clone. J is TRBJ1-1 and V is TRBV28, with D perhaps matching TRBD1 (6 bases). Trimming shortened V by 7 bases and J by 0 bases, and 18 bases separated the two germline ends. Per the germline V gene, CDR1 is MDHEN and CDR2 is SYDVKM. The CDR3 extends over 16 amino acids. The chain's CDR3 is CASTPGGQPLNTEAFF. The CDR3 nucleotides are TGTGCCAGCACCCCGGGGGGGCAACCTTTGAACACTGAAGCTTTCTTT.

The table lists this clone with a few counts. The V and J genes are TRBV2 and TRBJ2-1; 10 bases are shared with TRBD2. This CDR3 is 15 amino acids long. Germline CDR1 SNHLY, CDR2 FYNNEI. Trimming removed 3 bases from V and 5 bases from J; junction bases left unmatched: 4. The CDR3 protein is CASSDQRGGNNEQFF. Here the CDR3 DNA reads TGTGCCAGCAGTGACCAGCGGGGGGGTAACAATGAGCAGTTCTTC.

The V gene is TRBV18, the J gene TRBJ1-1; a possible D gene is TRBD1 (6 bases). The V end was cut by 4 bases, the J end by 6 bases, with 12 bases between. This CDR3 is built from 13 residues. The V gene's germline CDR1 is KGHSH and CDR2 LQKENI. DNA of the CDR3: TGTGCCAGCTCACAGGGGGTCGCCGCTGAAGCTTTCTTT. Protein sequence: CASSQGVAAEAFF.

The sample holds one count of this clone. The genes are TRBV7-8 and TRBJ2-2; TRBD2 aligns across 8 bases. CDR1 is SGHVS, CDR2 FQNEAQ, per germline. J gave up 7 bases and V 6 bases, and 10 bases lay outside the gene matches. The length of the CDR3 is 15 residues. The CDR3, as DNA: TGTGCCAGCAGTGTCGCGGGGGGATTAGGCGGGGAGCTGTTTTTT. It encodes CASSVAGGLGGELFF.

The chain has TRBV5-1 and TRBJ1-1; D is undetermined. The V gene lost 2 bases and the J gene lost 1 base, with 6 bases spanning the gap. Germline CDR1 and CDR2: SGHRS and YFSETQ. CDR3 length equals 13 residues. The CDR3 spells CASSFSGNTEAFF. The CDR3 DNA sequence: TGCGCCAGCAGCTTTTCGGGGAACACTGAAGCTTTCTTT.

The CDR3 sequence is CASSEAVGRYGYTF. The CDR3 DNA reads TGTGCCAGCAGTGAAGCGGTGGGCCGATATGGCTACACCTTC. The genes are TRBV2 and TRBJ1-2; the D is unclear. The germline V gene has CDR1 SNHLY and CDR2 FYNNEI. The CDR3 consists of 14 residues. V dropped 0 bases and J dropped 5 bases, with 10 bases sitting between them. Looking up the rest from reference TRBV2 and TRBJ1-2 gives the full variable domain: EPEVTQTPSHQVTQMGQEVILRCVPISNHLYFYWYRQILGQKVEFLVSFYNNEISEKSEIFDDQFSVERPDGSNFTLKIRSTKLEDSAMYFCASSEAVGRYGYTFGSGTRLTVV.

This chain's CDR3 is CASSENARYTEAFF. The CDR3 DNA follows: TGTGCCAGCAGTGAAAATGCCAGGTACACTGAAGCTTTCTTT. J is TRBJ1-1 and V is TRBV6-1; the D is unclear. The CDR3 is 14 amino acids. From germline, CDR1 is MNHNS and CDR2 SASEGT. V was clipped by 2 bases and J by 3 bases, with 10 bases between them.

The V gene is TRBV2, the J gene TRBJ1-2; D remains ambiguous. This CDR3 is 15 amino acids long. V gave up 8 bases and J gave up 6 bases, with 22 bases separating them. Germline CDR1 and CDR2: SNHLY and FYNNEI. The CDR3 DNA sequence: TGTGCCAGCGGGCTTGAGAGGGTAGCCACCCATGGCTACACCTTC. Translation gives CASGLERVATHGYTF.

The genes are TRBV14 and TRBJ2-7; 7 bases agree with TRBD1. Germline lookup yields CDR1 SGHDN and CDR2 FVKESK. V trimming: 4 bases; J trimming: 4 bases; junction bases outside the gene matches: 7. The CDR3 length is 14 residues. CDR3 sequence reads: CASSRQGRRYEQYF. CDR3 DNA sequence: TGTGCCAGCAGCCGACAGGGACGTCGGTACGAGCAGTACTTC.

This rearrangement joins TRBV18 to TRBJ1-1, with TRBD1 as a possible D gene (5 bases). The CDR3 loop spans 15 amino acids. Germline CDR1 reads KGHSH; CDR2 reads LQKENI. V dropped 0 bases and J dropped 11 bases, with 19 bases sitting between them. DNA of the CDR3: TGTGCCAGCTCACCACCAAGCAGGGCCTACAATAGTGCTTTCTTT. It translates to CASSPPSRAYNSAFF. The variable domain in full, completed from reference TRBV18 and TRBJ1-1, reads NAGVMQNPRHLVRRRGQEARLRCSPMKGHSHVYWYRQLPEEGLKFMVYLQKENIIDESGMPKERFSAEFPKEGPSILRIQQVVRGDSAAYFCASSPPSRAYNSAFFGQGTRLTVV.

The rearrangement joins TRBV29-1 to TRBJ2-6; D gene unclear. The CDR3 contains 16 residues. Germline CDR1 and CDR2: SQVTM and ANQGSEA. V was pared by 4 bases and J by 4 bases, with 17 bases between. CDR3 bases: TGCAGCGTTGTCGATTCGCGAGGTTCCGGGGCCAACGTCCTGACTTTC. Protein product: CSVVDSRGSGANVLTF.

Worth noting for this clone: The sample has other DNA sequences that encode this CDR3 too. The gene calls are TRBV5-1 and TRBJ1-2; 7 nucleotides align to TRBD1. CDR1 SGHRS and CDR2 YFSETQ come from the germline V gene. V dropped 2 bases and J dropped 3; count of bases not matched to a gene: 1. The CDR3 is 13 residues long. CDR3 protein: CASSFQGDYGYTF. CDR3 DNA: TGCGCCAGCAGCTTTCAGGGGGACTATGGCTACACCTTC.

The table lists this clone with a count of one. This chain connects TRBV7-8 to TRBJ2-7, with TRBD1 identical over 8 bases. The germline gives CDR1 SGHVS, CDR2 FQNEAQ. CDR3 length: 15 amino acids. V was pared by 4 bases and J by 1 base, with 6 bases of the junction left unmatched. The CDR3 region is CASSSQDRVSYEQYF. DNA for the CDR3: TGTGCCAGCAGCTCTCAGGACAGGGTATCCTACGAGCAGTACTTC.

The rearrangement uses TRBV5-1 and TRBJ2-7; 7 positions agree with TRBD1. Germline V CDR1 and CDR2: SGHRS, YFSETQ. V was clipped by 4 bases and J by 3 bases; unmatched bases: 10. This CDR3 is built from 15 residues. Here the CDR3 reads CASSREQGPDYEQYF. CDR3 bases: TGCGCCAGCAGCCGGGAACAGGGGCCGGACTACGAGCAGTACTTC.

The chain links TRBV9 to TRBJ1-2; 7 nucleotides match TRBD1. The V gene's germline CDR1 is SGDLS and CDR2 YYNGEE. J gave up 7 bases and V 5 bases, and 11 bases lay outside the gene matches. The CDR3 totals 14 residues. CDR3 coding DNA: TGTGCCAGCAGTGGCAGGACAGGATGGGGTGGCTACACCTTC. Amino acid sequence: CASSGRTGWGGYTF.

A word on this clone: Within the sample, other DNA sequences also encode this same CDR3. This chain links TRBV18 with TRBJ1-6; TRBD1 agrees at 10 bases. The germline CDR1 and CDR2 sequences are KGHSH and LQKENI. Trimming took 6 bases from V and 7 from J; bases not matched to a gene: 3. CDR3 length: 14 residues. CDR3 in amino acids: CASSPGQGNSPLHF. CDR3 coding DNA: TGTGCCAGCTCGCCGGGACAGGGGAATTCACCCCTCCACTTT.

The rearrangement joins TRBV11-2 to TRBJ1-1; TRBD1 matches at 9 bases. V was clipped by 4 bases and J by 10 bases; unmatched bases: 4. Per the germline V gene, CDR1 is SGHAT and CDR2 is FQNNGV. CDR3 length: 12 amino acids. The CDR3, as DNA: TGTGCCAGCAGCTCAGGGACAGGGTTAGCTTTCTTT. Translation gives CASSSGTGLAFF.

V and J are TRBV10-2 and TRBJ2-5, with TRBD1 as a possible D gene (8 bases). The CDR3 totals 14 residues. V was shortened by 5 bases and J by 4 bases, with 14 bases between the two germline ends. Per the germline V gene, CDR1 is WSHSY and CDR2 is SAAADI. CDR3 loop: CASSLYRGGETQYF. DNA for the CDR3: TGCGCCAGCAGTCTATACAGGGGGGGAGAGACCCAGTACTTC.

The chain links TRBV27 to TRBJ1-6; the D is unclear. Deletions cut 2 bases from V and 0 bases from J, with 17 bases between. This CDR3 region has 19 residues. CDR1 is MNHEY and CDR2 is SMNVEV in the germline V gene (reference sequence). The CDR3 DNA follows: TGTGCCAGCAGTTTAAGGAGAGCCCAAACCCCCTCCTATAATTCACCCCTCCACTTT. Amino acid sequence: CASSLRRAQTPSYNSPLHF.

The CDR3 spells CASSLRGGHTQYF. In nucleotides, the CDR3 is TGTGCCAGCAGTTTGCGCGGGGGGCATACGCAGTATTTT. V gene TRBV27 combines with J gene TRBJ2-3; 8 bases are shared with TRBD2. This CDR3 region has 13 residues. Trimming cost V 3 bases and J 7 bases; bases outside gene matches: 3. The V gene's germline CDR1 is MNHEY and CDR2 SMNVEV (reference sequence).